Detailed here is one T cell receptor (beta chain). The sample is drawn from a study of blood T cell repertoires in COVID-19. The wider study: Researchers got acute and convalescent COVID-19 samples from the United States, Italy and Spain. T cells, B-cell-depleted T cells, or PBMCs supplied cDNA or gDNA.

In the study's own analysis: Cell counts per sample came from amplifying reference gene primers. The table came from immunoSEQ multiplex PCR; TCRdb's copy has only in-frame clones and leaves some out. The V and J calls and the clone size are those of that table, but D and trimming were determined from the DNA. Here the sample spans some 160,000 clones, about 90% being singletons. This receptor was obtained from a man aged 55 to 70 with acute or convalescent COVID-19. The sequenced sample was peripheral blood.

The CDR3 is CASSQVANEQFF. The CDR3 DNA is TGTGCCAGCAGCCAAGTGGCAAATGAGCAGTTCTTC. The chain employs TRBV3-1 (or the pseudogene TRBV3-2) and TRBJ2-1; D is unclear. CDR3 length: 12 amino acids. Per germline, CDR1 LGHDT and CDR2 YNNKEL (reference sequence). V was pared by 1 base and J by 7 bases, with 5 bases between.